These T cell receptor beta chains were read from a single sample in a study of cytomegalovirus exposure and HLA in healthy donors. Sequenced by immunoSEQ multiplex PCR; TCRdb stores in-frame clones only, minus some. In the table there are over 150,000 clones, more than 70% of which are singletons. The sequenced material came from PBMCs. These receptors came from a male donor in good health and CMV-seronegative. The CDR3 runs from the conserved cysteine through the conserved F or W. The order of the fields is D gene, clone size, V gene, J gene, CDR3 DNA, CDR3 protein. D genes are given only for firm matches. Not every row has a clone size; where given, it reads once, few, many or a size class.

d_gene: TRBD1; abundance: few; v_gene: TRBV29-1; j_gene: TRBJ2-7; CDR3nt: TGCAGCGTCTCCGGGACAGGGGTCTACGAGCAGTACTTC; CDR3aa: CSVSGTGVYEQYF
d_gene: TRBD2; abundance: .; v_gene: TRBV2; j_gene: TRBJ2-1; CDR3nt: TGTGCCAGCAGTGACGGTGCGGGGGTTCCCGTCCTTAGCGGGCAGTTCTTC; CDR3aa: CASSDGAGVPVLSGQFF
d_gene: .; abundance: .; v_gene: TRBV5-1; j_gene: TRBJ1-3; CDR3nt: TGCGCCAGCAGCCCCGGGAGAGGGAGAGGAAACACCATATATTTT; CDR3aa: CASSPGRGRGNTIYF
d_gene: TRBD1; abundance: .; v_gene: TRBV27; j_gene: TRBJ2-1; CDR3nt: TGTGCCAGCAGTTTATACAGGGGTCAGTACAATGAGCAGTTCTTC; CDR3aa: CASSLYRGQYNEQFF
d_gene: .; abundance: .; v_gene: TRBV6-5; j_gene: TRBJ1-6; CDR3nt: TGTGCCAGCAGTTACTCCGACACGTATAATTCACCCCTCCACTTT; CDR3aa: CASSYSDTYNSPLHF
d_gene: .; abundance: .; v_gene: TRBV10-3; j_gene: TRBJ2-1; CDR3nt: TGTGCCATCAGTCTGGGCCAAAGCTCCTACAATGAGCAGTTCTTC; CDR3aa: CAISLGQSSYNEQFF
d_gene: .; abundance: .; v_gene: TRBV2; j_gene: TRBJ1-2; CDR3nt: TGTGCCAGCAGTGGAGGGTCAGGGGCTGGCTACACCTTC; CDR3aa: CASSGGSGAGYTF
d_gene: TRBD2; abundance: .; v_gene: TRBV28; j_gene: TRBJ2-1; CDR3nt: TGTGCCAGCAGTCCCAACCCGACTAGCGGGAGAGGCAATGAGCAGTTCTTC; CDR3aa: CASSPNPTSGRGNEQFF
d_gene: TRBD1; abundance: few; v_gene: TRBV7-9; j_gene: TRBJ1-4; CDR3nt: TGTGCCAGCAGCAACCTGGGAGCGACAGGGCTGAGTCAAAAACTGTTTTTT; CDR3aa: CASSNLGATGLSQKLFF
d_gene: TRBD2; abundance: few; v_gene: TRBV11-2; j_gene: TRBJ2-1; CDR3nt: TGTGCCAGCAGACCCGGGACTAGCGGGGATTACAATGAGCAGTTCTTC; CDR3aa: CASRPGTSGDYNEQFF
d_gene: .; abundance: .; v_gene: TRBV4-1; j_gene: TRBJ2-7; CDR3nt: TGCGCCAGCAGCCAAGTGGGCCCTCAGGACGAGCAGTACTTC; CDR3aa: CASSQVGPQDEQYF
d_gene: .; abundance: .; v_gene: TRBV11-2; j_gene: TRBJ2-7; CDR3nt: TGTGCCAGCAGCTCCCTTAGGGGTCCCCACGAGCAGTACTTC; CDR3aa: CASSSLRGPHEQYF
d_gene: TRBD1; abundance: .; v_gene: TRBV19; j_gene: TRBJ2-2; CDR3nt: TGTGCCAGTAGTACCCGCCACAGGGGATGGGCCGGGGAGCTGTTTTTT; CDR3aa: CASSTRHRGWAGELFF
d_gene: .; abundance: .; v_gene: TRBV5-1; j_gene: TRBJ1-6; CDR3nt: TGCGCCAGCAGCTTGGTCGGTAATTCACCCCTCCACTTT; CDR3aa: CASSLVGNSPLHF
d_gene: .; abundance: .; v_gene: TRBV28; j_gene: TRBJ2-2; CDR3nt: TGTGCCAGCAGTTTACCTAGGATAGGCACCGGGGAGCTGTTTTTT; CDR3aa: CASSLPRIGTGELFF
d_gene: TRBD2; abundance: .; v_gene: TRBV7-3; j_gene: TRBJ2-3; CDR3nt: TGTGCCAGCAGGGCGGGGGTGTCAGATACGCAGTATTTT; CDR3aa: CASRAGVSDTQYF
d_gene: .; abundance: once; v_gene: TRBV29-1; j_gene: TRBJ2-7; CDR3nt: TGCAGCGTTTACAGCTCCTACGAGCAGTACTTC; CDR3aa: CSVYSSYEQYF
d_gene: .; abundance: .; v_gene: TRBV4-2; j_gene: TRBJ2-3; CDR3nt: TGTGCCAGCAGTCACAAGACTACACCAGATACGCAGTATTTT; CDR3aa: CASSHKTTPDTQYF
d_gene: .; abundance: once; v_gene: TRBV28; j_gene: TRBJ1-1; CDR3nt: TGTGCCAGCAGTGCGACGGGGAACACTGAAGCTTTCTTT; CDR3aa: CASSATGNTEAFF
d_gene: TRBD2; abundance: .; v_gene: TRBV9; j_gene: TRBJ2-7; CDR3nt: TGTGCCAGCAGTCCTAATAGCGGGGCAAGTTGGGAGCAGTACTTC; CDR3aa: CASSPNSGASWEQYF
d_gene: TRBD2; abundance: .; v_gene: TRBV19; j_gene: TRBJ2-1; CDR3nt: TGTGCCAGTAGAAATAGCGGGAGCTTCTACAATGAGCAGTTCTTC; CDR3aa: CASRNSGSFYNEQFF
d_gene: TRBD2; abundance: once; v_gene: TRBV2; j_gene: TRBJ2-1; CDR3nt: TGTGCCAGCAGTCGGGACTACAACAATGAGCAGTTCTTC; CDR3aa: CASSRDYNNEQFF
d_gene: .; abundance: .; v_gene: TRBV5-6; j_gene: TRBJ1-1; CDR3nt: TGTGCCAGCAGCTTGGGGGAGGGGACCATGAACACTGAAGCTTTCTTT; CDR3aa: CASSLGEGTMNTEAFF
d_gene: TRBD2; abundance: .; v_gene: TRBV9; j_gene: TRBJ2-1; CDR3nt: TGTGCCAGCGGGTTAGCGGGAACCAATGAGCAGTTCTTC; CDR3aa: CASGLAGTNEQFF
d_gene: TRBD1; abundance: .; v_gene: TRBV28; j_gene: TRBJ1-4; CDR3nt: TGTGCCAGCAGCAACAGGGGGCAGGGTGAAAAACTGTTTTTT; CDR3aa: CASSNRGQGEKLFF
d_gene: .; abundance: .; v_gene: TRBV10-2; j_gene: TRBJ1-1; CDR3nt: TGCGCCAGCAGTGAACCCAAGCAGGGGCATACTGAAGCTTTCTTT; CDR3aa: CASSEPKQGHTEAFF
d_gene: TRBD2; abundance: .; v_gene: TRBV28; j_gene: TRBJ2-5; CDR3nt: TGTGCCAGCAAGGAGGGAGGGCCCGAAGAGACCCAGTACTTC; CDR3aa: CASKEGGPEETQYF
d_gene: .; abundance: .; v_gene: TRBV27; j_gene: TRBJ2-3; CDR3nt: TGTGCCAGCAGTTTACGGTCTTTAAGCACAGATACGCAGTATTTT; CDR3aa: CASSLRSLSTDTQYF
d_gene: .; abundance: .; v_gene: TRBV28; j_gene: TRBJ1-2; CDR3nt: TGTGCCAGCAGCAAGGACTCAGAAAACTATGGCTACACCTTC; CDR3aa: CASSKDSENYGYTF
d_gene: TRBD1; abundance: .; v_gene: TRBV5-1; j_gene: TRBJ1-1; CDR3nt: TGCGCCAGCAGCTCCAGGACAGGGACCACTGAAGCTTTCTTT; CDR3aa: CASSSRTGTTEAFF
d_gene: TRBD1; abundance: .; v_gene: TRBV6-5; j_gene: TRBJ1-1; CDR3nt: TGTGCCAGCAGTGAGGACAGGGGGGCCGAAGCTTTCTTT; CDR3aa: CASSEDRGAEAFF
d_gene: TRBD2; abundance: .; v_gene: TRBV11-2; j_gene: TRBJ2-7; CDR3nt: TGTGCCAGCAGCCCACCCCTGCGGGAGGGCTACGAGCAGTACTTC; CDR3aa: CASSPPLREGYEQYF
d_gene: .; abundance: once; v_gene: TRBV7-9; j_gene: TRBJ2-7; CDR3nt: TGTGCCAGCAGCTTAGTGGGCGACGAGCAGTACTTC; CDR3aa: CASSLVGDEQYF
d_gene: TRBD2; abundance: once; v_gene: TRBV4-2; j_gene: TRBJ2-3; CDR3nt: TGTGCCAGCAGCCAAGATCCTCTAGCGGGAGCGAGAGATACGCAGTATTTT; CDR3aa: CASSQDPLAGARDTQYF
d_gene: TRBD2; abundance: .; v_gene: TRBV2; j_gene: TRBJ2-1; CDR3nt: TGTGCCAGCAGTGACCCGACTAGCGGCAATGAGCAGTTCTTC; CDR3aa: CASSDPTSGNEQFF
d_gene: .; abundance: few; v_gene: TRBV9; j_gene: TRBJ1-3; CDR3nt: TGTGCCAGCAGCGTAGGCAGCGAGGACACCATATATTTT; CDR3aa: CASSVGSEDTIYF
d_gene: TRBD1; abundance: .; v_gene: TRBV6-5; j_gene: TRBJ1-4; CDR3nt: TGTGCCAGCACGCGGACAGGGGGCTATGAAAAACTGTTTTTT; CDR3aa: CASTRTGGYEKLFF
d_gene: TRBD2; abundance: .; v_gene: TRBV6-4; j_gene: TRBJ2-1; CDR3nt: TGTGCCAGCAGTGAACTAGCGGGAGCGTACAATGAGCAGTTCTTC; CDR3aa: CASSELAGAYNEQFF
d_gene: .; abundance: .; v_gene: TRBV11-2; j_gene: TRBJ2-1; CDR3nt: TGTGCCAGCAGCTTGCGTCAGGGGGGCGAGCAGTTCTTC; CDR3aa: CASSLRQGGEQFF
d_gene: TRBD2; abundance: .; v_gene: TRBV27; j_gene: TRBJ2-2; CDR3nt: TGTGCCAGCTCACCCCGGGGGGGGAGGAACACCGGGGAGCTGTTTTTT; CDR3aa: CASSPRGGRNTGELFF
d_gene: TRBD2; abundance: .; v_gene: TRBV5-1; j_gene: TRBJ2-1; CDR3nt: TGCGCCGGCAGCGTCGGGACTAGCGGATACAATGAGCAGTTCTTC; CDR3aa: CAGSVGTSGYNEQFF
d_gene: TRBD1; abundance: once; v_gene: TRBV6-5; j_gene: TRBJ2-7; CDR3nt: TGTGCCAGCAGTCACCGGGACAGGGGTCGTGGCGAGCAGTACTTC; CDR3aa: CASSHRDRGRGEQYF
d_gene: TRBD1; abundance: .; v_gene: TRBV7-2; j_gene: TRBJ2-5; CDR3nt: TGTGCCAGCAGCCCGACAGGGGCCCAAGAGACCCAGTACTTC; CDR3aa: CASSPTGAQETQYF
d_gene: TRBD2; abundance: .; v_gene: TRBV18; j_gene: TRBJ2-1; CDR3nt: TGTGCCAGCTCCCTTTCTAGCGGGACCTCCAATGAGCAGTTCTTC; CDR3aa: CASSLSSGTSNEQFF